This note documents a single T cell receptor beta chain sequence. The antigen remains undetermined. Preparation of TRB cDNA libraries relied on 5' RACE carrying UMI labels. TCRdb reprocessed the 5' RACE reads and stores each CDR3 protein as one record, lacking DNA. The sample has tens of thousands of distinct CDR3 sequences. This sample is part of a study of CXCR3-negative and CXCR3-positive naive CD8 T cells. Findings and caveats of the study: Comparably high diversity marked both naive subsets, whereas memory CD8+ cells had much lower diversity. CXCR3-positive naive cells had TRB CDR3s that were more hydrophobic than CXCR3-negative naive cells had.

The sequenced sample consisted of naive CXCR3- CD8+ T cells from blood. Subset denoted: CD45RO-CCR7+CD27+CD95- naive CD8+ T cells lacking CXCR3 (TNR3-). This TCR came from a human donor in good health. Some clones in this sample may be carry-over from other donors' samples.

The CDR3 sequence is CSVEAGQGWEQFF. The chain recombines TRBV29-1 with TRBJ2-1; the TRBD1 assignment by TCRdb is unverifiable without DNA. CDR1 SQVTM and CDR2 ANQGSEA come from the germline V gene. CDR3 length equals 13 residues.